These T cell receptor beta chains were read from a single sample in a study of shared clonotypes between healthy human individuals. Measured with immunoSEQ multiplex PCR; TCRdb has only the in-frame clones, and not every one. Among about 2,200,000 clones listed, around 93% were seen once. The sample was naive CD8+ T cells from PBMCs. The receptors were sampled from a man younger than 35 in good health. Some clones in this sample may be carry-over from other donors' samples. The CDR3 runs from the conserved cysteine through the conserved F or W. D genes are given only for firm matches. The size field is filled for only some rows; it gives once, few, many or a size class.

.	TRBV29-1	TRBJ1-2	.	CSVPEDGQVYGYTF	TGCAGCGTGCCCGAGGACGGGCAAGTCTATGGCTACACCTTC
once	TRBV30	TRBJ1-5	TRBD1	CAWSDGTGNQPQHF	TGTGCCTGGAGTGACGGGACAGGCAATCAGCCCCAGCATTTT
.	TRBV28	TRBJ2-2	.	CASTVNPGGGPNTGELFF	TGTGCCAGCACCGTTAACCCGGGGGGCGGGCCGAACACCGGGGAGCTGTTTTTT
.	TRBV9	TRBJ2-7	.	CASSVGAGSYEQYF	TGTGCCAGCAGCGTAGGGGCAGGGTCCTACGAGCAGTACTTC
.	TRBV7-9	TRBJ2-1	TRBD2	CASLRGASGSFLRDEQFF	TGTGCCAGCCTAAGGGGGGCTAGCGGGAGTTTTTTGAGGGATGAGCAGTTCTTC
.	TRBV7-9	TRBJ2-1	.	CASSLPLGMDEQFF	TGTGCCAGCAGCTTACCCTTGGGTATGGATGAGCAGTTCTTC
once	TRBV29-1	TRBJ2-7	TRBD1	CSVGPQGAYEQYF	TGCAGCGTTGGCCCGCAGGGGGCGTACGAGCAGTACTTC
.	TRBV27	TRBJ2-7	TRBD2	CASSNRRDYHEQYF	TGTGCCAGTTCTAACCGCCGGGACTACCACGAGCAGTACTTC
.	TRBV7-9	TRBJ2-6	TRBD1	CASSAYRGPRGANVLTF	TGTGCCAGCAGCGCCTACAGGGGGCCGAGGGGGGCCAACGTCCTGACTTTC
.	TRBV15	TRBJ1-3	.	CATSRGPRNTIYF	TGTGCCACCAGCAGAGGGCCTAGAAACACCATATATTTT